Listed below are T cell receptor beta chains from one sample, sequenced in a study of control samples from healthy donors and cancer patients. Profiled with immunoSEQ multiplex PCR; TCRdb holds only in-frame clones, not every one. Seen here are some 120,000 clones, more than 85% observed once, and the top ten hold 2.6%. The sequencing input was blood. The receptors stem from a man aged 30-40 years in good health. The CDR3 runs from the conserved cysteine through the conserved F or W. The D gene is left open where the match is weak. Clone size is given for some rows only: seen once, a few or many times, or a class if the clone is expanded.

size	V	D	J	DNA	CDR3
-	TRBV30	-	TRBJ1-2	TGTGCCTGGAAGGGGAATGGCTACACCTTC	CAWKGNGYTF
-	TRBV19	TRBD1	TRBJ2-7	TGTGCCTTACCGTCACCGGGACAGGGCTTCTACGAGCAGTACTTC	CALPSPGQGFYEQYF
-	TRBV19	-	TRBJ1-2	TGTGCCAGTAGTATAGGGTCCAACTATGGCTACACCTTC	CASSIGSNYGYTF
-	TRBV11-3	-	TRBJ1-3	TGTGCCAGCAGCTTTATCCCCCGTCCGGGGGCGGGAAACACCATATATTTT	CASSFIPRPGAGNTIYF
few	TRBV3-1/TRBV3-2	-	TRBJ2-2	TGTGCCAGCAGCCAAGATCCAGGGGTCGTGGGGCGTACCGGGGAGCTGTTTTTT	CASSQDPGVVGRTGELFF
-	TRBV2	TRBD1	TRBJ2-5	TGTGCCAGCAGTGCTGGGGTGGGACAGGGAGAGACCCAGTACTTC	CASSAGVGQGETQYF
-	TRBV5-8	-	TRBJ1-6	TGTGCCAGCAGCTTGGAGGGCACCTATAATTCACCCCTCCACTTT	CASSLEGTYNSPLHF
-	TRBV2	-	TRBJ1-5	TGTGCCAGCAGTGATTCGAAAGTAGGTCAGCCCCAGCATTTT	CASSDSKVGQPQHF
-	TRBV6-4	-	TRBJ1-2	TGTGCCAGCAGTGACTCAGGGGGTTTCAAAGGCTACACCTTC	CASSDSGGFKGYTF
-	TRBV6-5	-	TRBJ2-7	TGTGCCAGCAGAGCCGGGCCCTTCTACGAGCAGTACTTC	CASRAGPFYEQYF
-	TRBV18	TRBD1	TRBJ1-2	TGTGCCAGCTCACCTCAGGGGGACCCTAACTATGGCTACACCTTC	CASSPQGDPNYGYTF
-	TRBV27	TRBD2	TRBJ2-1	TGTGCCAGCAGTTTGGGGGGGAGCTCCTACAATGAGCAGTTCTTC	CASSLGGSSYNEQFF
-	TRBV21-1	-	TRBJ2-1	TGTGCCAGCAGCAAACGAGTAGGAGAGGAACTGAGCTCCTACAATGAGCAGTTCTTC	CASSKRVGEELSSYNEQFF
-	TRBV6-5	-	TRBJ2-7	TGTGCCAGCTCTCCCCGGGACCTCACCCTAGTAGAGCAGTACTTC	CASSPRDLTLVEQYF
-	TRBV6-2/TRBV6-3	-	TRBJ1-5	TGTGCCAGCAGCGGGACCCACAATCAGCCCCAGCATTTT	CASSGTHNQPQHF
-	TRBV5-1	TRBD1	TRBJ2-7	TGCGCCAGCAGCCTCGGGACAGGGGCGATCCAGTACTTC	CASSLGTGAIQYF
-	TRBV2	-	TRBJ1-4	TGTGCCAGCACCTTGGGATCGGGGTGGAACGAAAAACTGTTTTTT	CASTLGSGWNEKLFF
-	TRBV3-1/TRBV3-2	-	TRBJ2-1	TGTGCCAGCAGCCTACGTAGGGGTGAGCAGTTCTTC	CASSLRRGEQFF
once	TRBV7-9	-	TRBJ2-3	TGTGCCAGCAGCTCCGGCGGGGATACGCAGTATTTT	CASSSGGDTQYF
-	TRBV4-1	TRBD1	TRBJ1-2	TGCGCCAGCAGCTACCGGGACAGGGTTTCTCATGGCTACACCTTC	CASSYRDRVSHGYTF
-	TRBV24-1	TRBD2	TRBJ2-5	TGTGCCACCAGTGACAGAGCGGGGGGACAAGAGACCCAGTACTTC	CATSDRAGGQETQYF
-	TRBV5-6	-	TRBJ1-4	TGTGCCAGCAGCTTGGTTGGGAGCGGGGAAAAACTGTTTTTT	CASSLVGSGEKLFF
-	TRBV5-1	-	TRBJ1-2	TGCGCCAGCAGCCTAAACGACAGGAGAGCCTATGGCTACACCTTC	CASSLNDRRAYGYTF
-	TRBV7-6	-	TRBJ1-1	TGTGCCAGCAGCTCCTCATTTGGGGGGAACACTGAAGCTTTCTTT	CASSSSFGGNTEAFF
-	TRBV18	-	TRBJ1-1	TGTGCCAGCTCACCACCTGACGGGGGCGGGACTGAAGCTTTCTTT	CASSPPDGGGTEAFF
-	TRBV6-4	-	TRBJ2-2	TGTGCCAGCAGTCCTTACCCCCCGACCCTGTACACCGGGGAGCTGTTTTTT	CASSPYPPTLYTGELFF
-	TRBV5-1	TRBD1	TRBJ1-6	TGCGCCAGCAGCCTGACAGGGGCCCTTAATTCACCCCTCCACTTT	CASSLTGALNSPLHF
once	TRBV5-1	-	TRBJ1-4	TGCGCCAGCAGCTTGGCAGGGGTGACTAATGAAAAACTGTTTTTT	CASSLAGVTNEKLFF
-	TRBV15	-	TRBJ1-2	TGTGCCACCAGCGGAGAGGAGGGCCGGAGGGATGGCTACACCTTC	CATSGEEGRRDGYTF